This is a list of T cell receptor beta chains from one sample in a study of cytomegalovirus exposure and HLA in healthy donors. Assay used: immunoSEQ multiplex PCR; TCRdb lists only in-frame clones, some missing. The data hold about 200,000 clones, with 80% to 90% observed a single time. The sequenced sample was PBMCs. The receptor set was obtained from a woman aged 25 to 45 in good health and CMV-seronegative. Each CDR3 is given with its conserved first and last residue. D genes are given only for firm matches. The size of a clone is reported for some rows only, either as once, few or many, or as a class for expanded clones.

V: TRBV5-6
size: .
J: TRBJ2-3
D: TRBD2
DNA: TGTGCCAGCAGCTTGGGGGTAGCGGGGCCCACAGATACGCAGTATTTT
CDR3: CASSLGVAGPTDTQYF

V: TRBV6-6
size: .
J: TRBJ2-2
D: TRBD2
DNA: TGTGCCAGCAGACCCCCGGGAGGGCCGAACACCGGGGAGCTGTTTTTT
CDR3: CASRPPGGPNTGELFF

V: TRBV5-6
size: .
J: TRBJ2-3
D: TRBD2
DNA: TGTGCCAGCAGCTATCTCCTAGCGGGGTATACAGATACGCAGTATTTT
CDR3: CASSYLLAGYTDTQYF

V: TRBV2
size: .
J: TRBJ1-1
D: .
DNA: TGTGCCAGCAGTGGGGCGGGGTTGAGGGTATCGGGCACTGAAGCTTTCTTT
CDR3: CASSGAGLRVSGTEAFF

V: TRBV15
size: .
J: TRBJ2-5
D: TRBD2
DNA: TGTGCCACCAGCAGAGGAGGGCGGGGGGGCAGGGAGACCCAGTACTTC
CDR3: CATSRGGRGGRETQYF

V: TRBV5-4
size: .
J: TRBJ1-2
D: .
DNA: TGTGCCAGCAGCTTAGCAGGCCGGGGGGATGGCTACACCTTC
CDR3: CASSLAGRGDGYTF

V: TRBV7-2
size: .
J: TRBJ1-1
D: .
DNA: TGTGCCAGCAGCTTCGGGGTTTCGAACACTGAAGCTTTCTTT
CDR3: CASSFGVSNTEAFF

V: TRBV18
size: .
J: TRBJ2-7
D: .
DNA: TGTGCCAGCTCACCTGGGGAGCGACGGAGGTTCGAGCAGTACTTC
CDR3: CASSPGERRRFEQYF

V: TRBV10-3
size: .
J: TRBJ2-7
D: .
DNA: TGTGCCATCAGTGGGTCGGGCGGGGGCGGCTACGAGCAGTACTTC
CDR3: CAISGSGGGGYEQYF

V: TRBV5-1
size: once
J: TRBJ2-2
D: TRBD2
DNA: TGCGCCAGCAGCTCAATTCCAGGGACTAGCGGATTTTCGGGGGAGCTGTTTTTT
CDR3: CASSSIPGTSGFSGELFF

V: TRBV5-1
size: .
J: TRBJ1-4
D: .
DNA: TGCGCCAGCAGCTCACAGAGAACAACTAATGAAAAACTGTTTTTT
CDR3: CASSSQRTTNEKLFF

V: TRBV28
size: .
J: TRBJ2-1
D: .
DNA: TGTGCCAGCAGCCCAACCCCCGACAGAAACAATGAGCAGTTCTTC
CDR3: CASSPTPDRNNEQFF

V: TRBV2
size: .
J: TRBJ1-1
D: .
DNA: TGTGCCAGCAGGGCCGTTGTTGTACCGAACACTGAAGCTTTCTTT
CDR3: CASRAVVVPNTEAFF

V: TRBV29-1
size: .
J: TRBJ2-5
D: TRBD2
DNA: TGCAGCGTTGAACTACGGGAAGGTCCGGGAGGGGGTCTAGAGACCCAGTACTTC
CDR3: CSVELREGPGGGLETQYF